Following are 23 T cell receptor beta chains from one sample sequenced in a study of blood T cell repertoires in COVID-19. Sequencing was performed with immunoSEQ multiplex PCR; in TCRdb, only in-frame clones are kept and a portion is missing. Of under 75,000 clones detected, about four fifths appear once; the ten largest clones hold 6.3%. Sequenced input: peripheral blood. These receptors all stem from a woman aged 55-69 years with acute or convalescent COVID-19.

The chain couples TRBV11-2 to TRBJ2-1; 10 bases line up with TRBD2. The CDR3 spans 15 residues. With V trimmed by 1 base and J by 9 bases, 6 bases remained unmatched. The germline CDR1 and CDR2 sequences are SGHAT and FQNNGV. The CDR3 DNA follows: TGTGCCAGCAGCTTAGTTGGGACTAGCGATAGTGAGCAGTTCTTC. It yields the protein CASSLVGTSDSEQFF. Using reference TRBV11-2 and TRBJ2-1 for the parts outside the CDR3, the full variable domain is EAGVAQSPRYKIIEKRQSVAFWCNPISGHATLYWYQQILGQGPKLLIQFQNNGVVDDSQLPKDRFSAERLKGVDSTLKIQPAKLEDSAVYLCASSLVGTSDSEQFFGPGTRLTVL.

This chain joins TRBV15 and TRBJ2-7; TRBD1 might be the D (6 bases). Trimming pared 0 bases from V and 2 bases from J, leaving 11 bases between. Looked up from germline, CDR1 is LNHNV and CDR2 is YYDKDF (reference sequence). The CDR3 contains 15 residues. This CDR3 reads CATSRELAGAYEQYF. CDR3 nucleotide sequence: TGTGCCACCAGCAGAGAGTTAGCAGGGGCCTACGAGCAGTACTTC.

The chain couples TRBV7-9 to TRBJ1-2; 7 positions agree with TRBD1. Germline-derived CDR1 and CDR2 are SEHNR and FQNEAQ (reference sequence). Germline trimming cut 3 bases from V and 8 bases from J; bases unmatched to any gene: 9. This CDR3 contains 14 residues. CDR3 residues: CASSFGNRGGGYTF. Written as DNA, the CDR3 is TGTGCCAGCAGCTTCGGCAACAGGGGCGGCGGCTACACCTTC.

The V call is TRBV28, the J call TRBJ1-5; TRBD1 is a possible D gene (6 bases). The CDR3 is 15 amino acids. V lost 8 bases to trimming and J lost 0 bases, with 14 bases between them. From germline, CDR1 is MDHEN and CDR2 SYDVKM. The CDR3 nucleotides are TGTGCCAGCTACCGTCAGGGGTATAGCAATCAGCCCCAGCATTTT. Amino acids: CASYRQGYSNQPQHF.

The chain links TRBV11-3 to TRBJ2-2, with D possibly being TRBD2 (5 bases). This CDR3 is built from 14 residues. The germline gives CDR1 SGHNT, CDR2 YENEEA. Trimming stripped 1 base from V and 5 bases from J, with 8 bases between. DNA for the CDR3: TGTGCCAGCAGCTTAGTGAGGGAGACCGGGGAGCTGTTTTTT. It yields the protein CASSLVRETGELFF.

The J gene is TRBJ1-1, the V gene TRBV4-2; the D is unclear. The V gene's germline CDR1 is LGHNA and CDR2 YNFKEQ. The V gene lost 1 base and the J gene lost 3 bases, with 12 bases spanning the gap. This CDR3 is built from 15 residues. The chain's CDR3 is CASSQAPGSYTEAFF. CDR3 nucleotides: TGTGCCAGCAGCCAAGCCCCGGGGTCCTACACTGAAGCTTTCTTT.

This clone came up a few times. V is TRBV5-4 and J is TRBJ1-2; 8 bases are a match to TRBD1. The CDR3 totals 15 residues. The ends lost 2 bases at V and 5 bases at J; junction bases unmatched: 8. CDR1 and CDR2 (germline): SGHNT, YYREEE (reference sequence). This chain's CDR3 is CASSFRGQGLYGYTF. The CDR3 coding sequence is TGTGCCAGCAGCTTCAGAGGACAGGGCTTATATGGCTACACCTTC.

The chain joins TRBV7-9 to TRBJ1-2; 8 bases match TRBD1. The germline V gene has CDR1 SEHNR and CDR2 FQNEAQ (reference sequence). This CDR3 spans 14 amino acids. The trim removed 5 bases at V and 3 bases at J, leaving 5 bases unmatched. The CDR3 here is CASSESQGDYGYTF. As DNA, the CDR3 is TGTGCCAGCAGCGAATCACAGGGGGACTATGGCTACACCTTC.

The V gene is TRBV9, the J gene TRBJ2-2; a possible D gene is TRBD1 (6 bases). V was shortened by 3 bases and J by 5 bases, with 11 bases between the two germline ends. Germline V gene sequence: CDR1 SGDLS, CDR2 YYNGEE. The CDR3 runs 14 residues. For the CDR3, the DNA is TGTGCCAGCAGCGCCGGGACACAGACCGGGGAGCTGTTTTTT. It yields the protein CASSAGTQTGELFF.

This chain connects TRBV6-5 to TRBJ1-1; D not certain. Germline lookup yields CDR1 MNHEY and CDR2 SVGAGI. The V end lost 5 bases, the J end lost 0 bases, and 13 bases lay between the germline ends. The CDR3 is 15 amino acids. CDR3 loop: CASSTPRALNTEAFF. Written as DNA, the CDR3 is TGTGCCAGCAGTACCCCGCGGGCACTGAACACTGAAGCTTTCTTT.

This clone was observed a handful of times. The V call is TRBV3-1 (or the pseudogene TRBV3-2), the J call TRBJ1-2; possible D gene TRBD1, 5 bases. Germline V gene lookup returns CDR1 LGHDT and CDR2 YNNKEL (reference sequence). The CDR3 runs to 13 residues. V dropped 4 bases and J dropped 4 bases, with 10 bases sitting between them. The CDR3 loop is CASSLGTVYGYTF. In nucleotides, the CDR3 is TGTGCCAGCAGCCTCGGGACTGTCTATGGCTACACCTTC.

The gene calls are TRBV19 and TRBJ2-5; D gene ambiguous. CDR1 and CDR2 (germline): LNHDA, SQIVND (reference sequence). Trimming cost V 3 bases and J 4 bases, with 9 bases left between them. The CDR3 extends over 13 amino acids. The CDR3 DNA reads as TGTGCCAGTAGTATCGTCCCGGGAGAGACCCAGTACTTC. Translation: CASSIVPGETQYF.

This clone came up a few times. The chain has TRBV7-9 and TRBJ1-5; a possible D gene is TRBD1 (5 bases). The CDR3 spans 15 residues. The V and J ends lost 5 bases and 5 bases respectively, with 16 bases between them. CDR1 is SEHNR, CDR2 FQNEAQ, per germline (reference sequence). The CDR3 sequence is CASSALGGVDQPQHF. The DNA for the CDR3 is TGTGCCAGCAGCGCCTTGGGGGGGGTGGATCAGCCCCAGCATTTT.

This clone was recorded once. This sequence joins TRBV7-9 and TRBJ2-1, with a weak D call TRBD2 (5 bases). Per germline, CDR1 SEHNR and CDR2 FQNEAQ (reference sequence). The CDR3 consists of 17 residues. V gave up 4 bases and J gave up 0 bases, with 16 bases separating them. In nucleotides, the CDR3 is TGTGCCAGCAGCTCCCTCCTAACTAGTAGCTCCTACAATGAGCAGTTCTTC. Protein product: CASSSLLTSSSYNEQFF.

The rearrangement uses TRBV4-2 and TRBJ2-3; a weak D match, TRBD2 (5 bases). V lost 5 bases, J lost 1 base, and 13 bases lay in between. There are 15 residues in the CDR3. Germline loops: CDR1 LGHNA, CDR2 YNFKEQ. The CDR3 loop reads CASSRPSLGTDTQYF. CDR3 sequence (DNA): TGTGCCAGCAGCAGGCCTAGCTTGGGCACAGATACGCAGTATTTT.

The V and J genes are TRBV7-9 and TRBJ1-1; D ambiguous. This CDR3 has 14 amino acids. V was trimmed by 3 bases and J by 1 base, leaving 9 bases between them. CDR1 and CDR2 (germline): SEHNR, FQNEAQ (reference sequence). CDR3 in DNA: TGTGCCAGCAGCTTTAGGAGAGGGAACACTGAAGCTTTCTTT. Residues: CASSFRRGNTEAFF.

This clone was seen a few times. CDR3 nucleotides: TGTGCCAGCGGCGATCTACGGGGAATTGACCAGTACTTC. Its translation: CASGDLRGIDQYF. The chain couples TRBV25-1 to TRBJ2-5; possibly TRBD2 for D (5 bases). The CDR3 runs 13 residues. The ends were cut back, 8 bases at V and 10 bases at J, with 20 bases in the middle. Germline CDR1 MGHDK, CDR2 SYGVNS.

J is TRBJ1-1 and V is TRBV5-1, with 7 bases identical to TRBD1. Unmatched junction bases numbered 4, after V lost 3 bases and J lost 8 bases. Germline V gene data show CDR1 as SGHRS and CDR2 as YFSETQ. This CDR3 has 12 amino acids. The CDR3 DNA reads TGCGCCAGCAGCTCGGTGGGACAGGAAGCTTTCTTT. Protein product: CASSSVGQEAFF.

The genes are TRBV5-4 and TRBJ1-3; tentative D call: TRBD1 (5 bases). The CDR3 runs 15 residues. CDR1 is SGHNT, CDR2 YYREEE, per germline (reference sequence). Trimming stripped 4 bases from V and 1 base from J, with 12 bases between. CDR3 sequence: CASSLDSLSGNTIYF. The CDR3, as DNA: TGTGCCAGCAGCCTAGACAGCCTATCTGGAAACACCATATATTTT.

J is TRBJ1-2 and V is TRBV28; D gene ambiguous. Germline CDR1 MDHEN, CDR2 SYDVKM. The CDR3 spans 13 residues. Deletions cut 6 bases from V and 3 bases from J, with 11 bases between. CDR3 nucleotide sequence: TGTGCCAGCAGCCGCGGCCTATACTATGGCTACACCTTC. Translating it yields CASSRGLYYGYTF.

The table lists this clone with a few counts. This chain's CDR3 is CASSLYYREGSAGELFF. The CDR3 DNA follows: TGCGCCAGCAGCTTGTACTACAGGGAGGGCTCCGCCGGGGAGCTGTTTTTT. The genes are TRBV5-1 and TRBJ2-2, with D tentatively TRBD2 (7 bases). V dropped 1 base and J dropped 6 bases, with 19 bases sitting between them. Germline CDR1 is SGHRS and CDR2 is YFSETQ. The CDR3 is 17 residues long.

V and J are TRBV24-1 and TRBJ2-3, with a tentative D call TRBD2 (7 bases). The CDR3 runs to 16 residues. Trimming stripped 4 bases from V and 2 bases from J, with 15 bases between. CDR1 and CDR2 from the germline V gene are KGHDR and SFDVKD. The CDR3 sequence is CATSDGGRGATDTQYF. The CDR3 DNA is TGTGCCACCAGTGACGGGGGGAGGGGGGCCACAGATACGCAGTATTTT.

The CDR3 sequence is CASSSLIRGTYEQYF. The CDR3 bases are TGTGCCAGCAGCTCCCTCATACGGGGGACCTACGAGCAGTACTTC. This chain connects TRBV7-6 to TRBJ2-7; D perhaps matches TRBD2 (6 bases). Germline V gene sequence: CDR1 SGHVS, CDR2 FNYEAQ. This CDR3 spans 15 amino acids. V lost 4 bases and J 2 bases, leaving 15 bases between the germline ends.